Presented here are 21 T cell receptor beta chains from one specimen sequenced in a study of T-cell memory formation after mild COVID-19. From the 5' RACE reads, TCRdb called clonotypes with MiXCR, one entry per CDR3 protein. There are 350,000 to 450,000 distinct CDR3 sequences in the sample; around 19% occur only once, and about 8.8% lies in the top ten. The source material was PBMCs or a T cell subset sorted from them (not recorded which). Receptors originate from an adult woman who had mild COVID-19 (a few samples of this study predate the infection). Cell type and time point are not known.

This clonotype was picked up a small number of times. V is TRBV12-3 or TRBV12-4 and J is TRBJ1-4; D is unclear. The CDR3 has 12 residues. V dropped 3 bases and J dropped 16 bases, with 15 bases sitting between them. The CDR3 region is CASSFPPGPSFF. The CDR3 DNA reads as TGTGCCAGCAGTTTCCCCCCCGGGCCGTCGTTTTTT.

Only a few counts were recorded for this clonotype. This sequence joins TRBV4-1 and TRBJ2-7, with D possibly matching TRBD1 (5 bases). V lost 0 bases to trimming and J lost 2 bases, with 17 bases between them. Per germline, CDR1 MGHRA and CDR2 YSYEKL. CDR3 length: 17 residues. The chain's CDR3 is CASSQEGSLGQTYEQYF. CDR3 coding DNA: TGCGCCAGCAGCCAAGAAGGTTCTCTTGGACAAACCTACGAGCAGTACTTC.

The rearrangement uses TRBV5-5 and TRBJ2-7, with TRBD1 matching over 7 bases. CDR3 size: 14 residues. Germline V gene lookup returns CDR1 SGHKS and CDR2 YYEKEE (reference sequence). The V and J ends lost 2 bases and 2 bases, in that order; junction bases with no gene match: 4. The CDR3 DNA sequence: TGTGCCAGCAGCTTCCTACAGGGGACCTACGAGCAGTACTTC. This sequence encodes CASSFLQGTYEQYF. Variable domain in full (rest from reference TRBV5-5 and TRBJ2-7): DAGVTQSPTHLIKTRGQQVTLRCSPISGHKSVSWYQQVLGQGPQFIFQYYEKEERGRGNFPDRFSARQFPNYSSELNVNALLLGDSALYLCASSFLQGTYEQYFGPGTRLTVT.

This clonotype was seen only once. CDR3 bases: TGCAGTGCCCGTAGGCAGTTACAAGAGACCCAGTACTTC. Translating gives CSARRQLQETQYF. This chain joins TRBV20-1 and TRBJ2-5; D ambiguous. CDR1 is DFQATT, CDR2 SNEGSKA, per germline (reference sequence). The CDR3 is 13 amino acids. Trimming stripped 6 bases from V and 2 bases from J, with 13 bases between.

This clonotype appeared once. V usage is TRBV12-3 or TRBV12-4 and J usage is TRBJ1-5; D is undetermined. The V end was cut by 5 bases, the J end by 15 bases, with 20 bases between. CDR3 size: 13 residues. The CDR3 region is CASSPSPSGRWHF. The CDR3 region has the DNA TGTGCCAGCAGTCCTTCCCCCAGTGGACGGTGGCATTTT.

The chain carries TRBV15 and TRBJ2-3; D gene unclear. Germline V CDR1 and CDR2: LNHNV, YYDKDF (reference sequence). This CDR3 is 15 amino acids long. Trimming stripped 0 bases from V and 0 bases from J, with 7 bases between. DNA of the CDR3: TGTGCCACCAGCAGAGATTTCGACAGCACAGATACGCAGTATTTT. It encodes CATSRDFDSTDTQYF.

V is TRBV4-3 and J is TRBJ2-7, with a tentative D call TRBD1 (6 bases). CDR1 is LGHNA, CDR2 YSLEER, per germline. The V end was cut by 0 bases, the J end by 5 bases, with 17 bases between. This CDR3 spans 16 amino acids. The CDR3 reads CASSQEITGTYNEQYF. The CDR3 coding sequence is TGCGCCAGCAGCCAAGAGATAACCGGGACATACAACGAGCAGTACTTC.

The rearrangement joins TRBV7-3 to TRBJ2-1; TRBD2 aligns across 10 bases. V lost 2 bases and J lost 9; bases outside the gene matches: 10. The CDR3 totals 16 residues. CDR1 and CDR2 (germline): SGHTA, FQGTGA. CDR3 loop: CASSLRTSGLHSEQFF. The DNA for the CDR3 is TGTGCCAGCAGCTTACGGACTAGCGGTCTACACAGTGAGCAGTTCTTC.

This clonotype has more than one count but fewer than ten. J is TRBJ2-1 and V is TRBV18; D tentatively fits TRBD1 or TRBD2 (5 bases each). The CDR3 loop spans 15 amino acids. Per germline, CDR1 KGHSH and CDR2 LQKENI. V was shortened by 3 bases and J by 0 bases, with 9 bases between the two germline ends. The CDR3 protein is CASSPLGVSYNEQFF. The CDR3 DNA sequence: TGTGCCAGCTCACCGTTGGGGGTCTCCTACAATGAGCAGTTCTTC.

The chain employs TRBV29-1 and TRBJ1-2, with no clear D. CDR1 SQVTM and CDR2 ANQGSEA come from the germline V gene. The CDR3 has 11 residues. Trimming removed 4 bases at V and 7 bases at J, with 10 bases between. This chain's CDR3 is CSVARQGGYTF. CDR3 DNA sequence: TGCAGCGTTGCCCGACAAGGTGGCTACACCTTC.

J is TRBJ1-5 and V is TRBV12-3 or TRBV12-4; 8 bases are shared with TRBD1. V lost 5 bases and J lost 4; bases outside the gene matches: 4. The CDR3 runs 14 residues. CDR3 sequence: CASSHDRGNQPQHF. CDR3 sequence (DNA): TGTGCCAGCAGTCACGACAGGGGAAATCAGCCCCAGCATTTT.

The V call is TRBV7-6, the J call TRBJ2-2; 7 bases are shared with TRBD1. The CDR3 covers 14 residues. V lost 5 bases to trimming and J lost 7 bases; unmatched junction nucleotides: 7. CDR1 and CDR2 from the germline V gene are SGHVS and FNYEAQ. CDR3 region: CASSLKTGYGELFF. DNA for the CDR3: TGTGCCAGCAGCCTGAAGACAGGGTACGGGGAGCTGTTTTTT.

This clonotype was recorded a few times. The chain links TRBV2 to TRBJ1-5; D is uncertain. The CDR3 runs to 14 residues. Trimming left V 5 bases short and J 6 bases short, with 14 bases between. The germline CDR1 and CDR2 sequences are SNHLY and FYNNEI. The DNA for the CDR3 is TGTGCCAGCAGTACTAACTACGTCGGTCAGCCCCAGCATTTT. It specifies CASSTNYVGQPQHF.

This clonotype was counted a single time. Here the CDR3 reads CAISGGDTVYGGYTF. CDR3 DNA: TGTGCCATCAGCGGTGGGGACACGGTATATGGTGGCTACACCTTC. The rearrangement joins TRBV10-3 to TRBJ1-2; possible D gene TRBD1, 6 bases. The CDR3 loop spans 15 amino acids. Germline V gene sequence: CDR1 ENHRY, CDR2 SYGVKD. Trimming took off 6 bases at V and 7 bases at J, with 21 bases between the two ends.

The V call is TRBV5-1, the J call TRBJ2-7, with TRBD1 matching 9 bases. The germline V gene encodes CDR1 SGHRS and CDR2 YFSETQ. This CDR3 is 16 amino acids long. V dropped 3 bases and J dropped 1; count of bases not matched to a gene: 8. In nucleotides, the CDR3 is TGCGCCAGCAGCTGGGACAGGGACGGGGAGTCCTACGAGCAGTACTTC. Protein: CASSWDRDGESYEQYF.

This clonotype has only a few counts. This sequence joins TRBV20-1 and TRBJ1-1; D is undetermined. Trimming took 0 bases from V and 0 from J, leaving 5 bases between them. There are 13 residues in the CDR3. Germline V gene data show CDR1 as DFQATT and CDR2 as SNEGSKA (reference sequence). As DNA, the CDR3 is TGCAGTGCTAGAGACACCCTGAACACTGAAGCTTTCTTT. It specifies CSARDTLNTEAFF.

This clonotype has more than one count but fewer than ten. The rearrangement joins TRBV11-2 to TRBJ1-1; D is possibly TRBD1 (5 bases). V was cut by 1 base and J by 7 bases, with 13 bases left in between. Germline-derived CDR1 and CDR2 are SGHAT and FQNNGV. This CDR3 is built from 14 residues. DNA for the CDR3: TGTGCCAGCAGCTTAGCCTCGGGGGTCGGTGAAGCTTTCTTT. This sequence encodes CASSLASGVGEAFF.

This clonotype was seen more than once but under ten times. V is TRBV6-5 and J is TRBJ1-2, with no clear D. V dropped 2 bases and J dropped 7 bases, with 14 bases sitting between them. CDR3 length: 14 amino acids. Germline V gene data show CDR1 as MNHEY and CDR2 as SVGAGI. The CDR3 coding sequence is TGTGCCAGCAGTTACGATGGCGGGGAACGTGGCTACACCTTC. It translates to CASSYDGGERGYTF.

The CDR3, as DNA: TGTGCCAGCAGCTTGCGGGCAGTGTGTCAGGGGACCCAGTACTTC. Translation: CASSLRAVCQGTQYF. The gene calls are TRBV7-3 and TRBJ2-5; D possibly matches TRBD1 or TRBD2 (5 bases each). Germline CDR1 reads SGHTA; CDR2 reads FQGTGA. V lost 3 bases and J 7 bases, leaving 18 bases between the germline ends. The CDR3 length is 15 residues.

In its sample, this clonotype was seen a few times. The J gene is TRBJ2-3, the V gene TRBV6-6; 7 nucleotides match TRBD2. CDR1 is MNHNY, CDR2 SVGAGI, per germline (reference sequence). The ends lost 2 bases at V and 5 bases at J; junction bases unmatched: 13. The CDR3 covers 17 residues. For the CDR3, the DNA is TGTGCCAGCAGTTACCCCATCCTGCGGGAGAATTTAGATACGCAGTATTTT. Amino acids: CASSYPILRENLDTQYF.

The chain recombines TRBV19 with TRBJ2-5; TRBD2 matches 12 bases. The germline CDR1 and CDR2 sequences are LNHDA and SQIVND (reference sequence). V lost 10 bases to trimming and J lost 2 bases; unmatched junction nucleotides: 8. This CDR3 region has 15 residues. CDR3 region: CATAGLAGAQETQYF. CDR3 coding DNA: TGTGCCACAGCGGGACTAGCGGGTGCACAAGAGACCCAGTACTTC. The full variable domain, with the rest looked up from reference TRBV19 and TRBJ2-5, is DGGITQSPKYLFRKEGQNVTLSCEQNLNHDAMYWYRQDPGQGLRLIYYSQIVNDFQKGDIAEGYSVSREKKESFPLTVTSAQKNPTAFYLCATAGLAGAQETQYFGPGTRLLVL.